This T cell receptor (beta chain) was identified in a study of low-dose radiotherapy and immunotherapy resistance in tumors. Study as a whole: Participants in Cohort 1 were administered 0.5 Gy per fraction at 2-week intervals, to a cumulative dose of 6.5 Gy. The study gave Cohort 2 1 Gy per fraction every two weeks, totaling 13 Gy over 26 weeks.

CDR3 length equals 11 residues. Germline V gene sequence: CDR1 MDHEN, CDR2 SYDVKM. V was cut by 6 bases and J by 8 bases, with 8 bases left in between. Covering alpha and beta chains, TRAV- and TRBV-specific primers were used for the first-strand cDNA. With a constant-region primer and a V-primer adapter, TCRs were subjected to about 20 PCR cycles of amplification. MiXCR, applied by TCRdb to the reads, yields one record per CDR3 protein. The sample shows roughly 16,000 distinct CDR3 sequences, around two thirds of them seen only once. Treatment combined nivolumab, ipilimumab, aspirin, low-dose cyclophosphamide and low-dose radiotherapy in a dose-escalation trial. Eligibility required advanced solid tumors lacking tumor-infiltrating lymphocytes.

The chain carries TRBV28 and TRBJ2-1; weak D call: TRBD2 (5 bases). The sequence was collected from a human donor with advanced metastatic prostate, ovarian, gallbladder or colorectal cancer (not recorded which). This table probably holds off-target reads from a library built for another chain. Here the CDR3 reads CASSGVYEQFF. CDR3 bases: TGTGCCAGCAGCGGGGTCTATGAGCAGTTCTTC.